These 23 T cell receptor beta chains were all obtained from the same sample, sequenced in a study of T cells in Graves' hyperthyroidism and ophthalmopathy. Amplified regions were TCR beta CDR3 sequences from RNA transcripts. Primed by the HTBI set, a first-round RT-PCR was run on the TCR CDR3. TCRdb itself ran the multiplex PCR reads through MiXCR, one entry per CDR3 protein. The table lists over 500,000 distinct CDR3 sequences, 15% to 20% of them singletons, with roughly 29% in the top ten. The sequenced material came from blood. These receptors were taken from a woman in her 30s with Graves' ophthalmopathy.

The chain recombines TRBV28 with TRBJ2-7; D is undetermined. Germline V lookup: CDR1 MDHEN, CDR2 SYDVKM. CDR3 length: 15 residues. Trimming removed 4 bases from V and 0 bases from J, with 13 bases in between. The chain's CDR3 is CASSYHRLSSYEQYF. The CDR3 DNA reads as TGTGCCAGCAGTTACCATCGACTGAGCTCCTACGAGCAGTACTTC.

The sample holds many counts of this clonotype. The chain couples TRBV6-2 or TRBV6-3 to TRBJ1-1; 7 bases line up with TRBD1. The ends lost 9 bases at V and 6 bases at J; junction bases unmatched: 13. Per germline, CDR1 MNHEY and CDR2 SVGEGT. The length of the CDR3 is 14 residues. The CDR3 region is CASTIDRAWPEAFF. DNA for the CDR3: TGTGCCAGTACCATAGACAGGGCTTGGCCTGAAGCTTTCTTT.

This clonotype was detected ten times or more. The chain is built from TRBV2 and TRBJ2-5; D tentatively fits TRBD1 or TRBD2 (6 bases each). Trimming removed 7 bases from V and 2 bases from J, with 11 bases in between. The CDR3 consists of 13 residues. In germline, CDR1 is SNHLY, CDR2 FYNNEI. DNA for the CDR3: TGTGCCAGCATGGGGGGCTCACAAGAGACCCAGTACTTC. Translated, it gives CASMGGSQETQYF.

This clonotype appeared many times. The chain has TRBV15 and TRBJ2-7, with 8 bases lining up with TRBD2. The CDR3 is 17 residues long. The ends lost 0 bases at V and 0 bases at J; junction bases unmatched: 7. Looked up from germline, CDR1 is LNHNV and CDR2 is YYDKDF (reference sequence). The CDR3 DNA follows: TGTGCCACCAGCAGAGAAGAACTAGCGGACTTCTCCTACGAGCAGTACTTC. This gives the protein CATSREELADFSYEQYF.

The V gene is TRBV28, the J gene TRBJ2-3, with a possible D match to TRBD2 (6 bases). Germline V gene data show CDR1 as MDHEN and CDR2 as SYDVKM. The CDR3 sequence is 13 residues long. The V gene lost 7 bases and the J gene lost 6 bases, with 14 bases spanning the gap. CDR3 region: CASIGGIEDTQYF. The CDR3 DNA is TGTGCCAGCATTGGCGGGATAGAGGATACGCAGTATTTT.

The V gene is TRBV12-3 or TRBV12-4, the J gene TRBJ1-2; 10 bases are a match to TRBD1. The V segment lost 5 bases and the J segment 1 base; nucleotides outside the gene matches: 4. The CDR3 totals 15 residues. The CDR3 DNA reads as TGTGCCAGCAGTACAGACAGGGGGCATAACTATGGCTACACCTTC. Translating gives CASSTDRGHNYGYTF.

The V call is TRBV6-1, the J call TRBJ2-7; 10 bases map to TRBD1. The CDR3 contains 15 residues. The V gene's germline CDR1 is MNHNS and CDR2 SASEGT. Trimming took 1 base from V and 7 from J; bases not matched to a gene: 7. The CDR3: CASSEGVGTGDEQYF. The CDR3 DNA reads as TGTGCCAGCAGTGAAGGAGTAGGGACAGGGGATGAGCAGTACTTC.

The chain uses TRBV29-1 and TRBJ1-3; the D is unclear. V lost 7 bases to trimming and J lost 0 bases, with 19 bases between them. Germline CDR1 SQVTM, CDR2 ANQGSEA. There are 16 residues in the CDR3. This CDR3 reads CSGAWTDTPSGNTIYF. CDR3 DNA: TGCAGCGGCGCTTGGACCGACACCCCCTCTGGAAACACCATATATTTT.

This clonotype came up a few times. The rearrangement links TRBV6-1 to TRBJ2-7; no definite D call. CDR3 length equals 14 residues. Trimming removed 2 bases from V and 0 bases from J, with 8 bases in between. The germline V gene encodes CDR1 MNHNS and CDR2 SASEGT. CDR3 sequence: CASSEPADSYEQYF. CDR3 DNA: TGTGCCAGCAGTGAACCCGCCGACTCCTACGAGCAGTACTTC.

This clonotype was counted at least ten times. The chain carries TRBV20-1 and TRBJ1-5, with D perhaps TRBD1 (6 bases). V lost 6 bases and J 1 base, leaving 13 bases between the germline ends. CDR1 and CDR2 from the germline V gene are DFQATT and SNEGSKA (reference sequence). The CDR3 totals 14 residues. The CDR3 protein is CSATGAWSNQPQHF. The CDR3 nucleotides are TGCAGTGCCACGGGGGCCTGGAGCAATCAGCCCCAGCATTTT.

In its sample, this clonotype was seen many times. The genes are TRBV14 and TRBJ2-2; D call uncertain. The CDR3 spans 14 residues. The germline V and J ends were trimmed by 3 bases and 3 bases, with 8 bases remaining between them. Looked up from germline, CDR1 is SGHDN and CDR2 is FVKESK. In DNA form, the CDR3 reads TGTGCCAGCAGCCAGGGGTTCGACACCGGGGAGCTGTTTTTT. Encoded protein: CASSQGFDTGELFF.

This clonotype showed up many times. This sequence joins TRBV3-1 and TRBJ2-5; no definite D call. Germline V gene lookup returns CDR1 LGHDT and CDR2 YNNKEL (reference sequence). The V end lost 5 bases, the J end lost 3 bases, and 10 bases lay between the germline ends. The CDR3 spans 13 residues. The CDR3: CASSTRSEETQYF. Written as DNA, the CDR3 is TGTGCCAGCAGCACCCGCAGTGAAGAGACCCAGTACTTC.

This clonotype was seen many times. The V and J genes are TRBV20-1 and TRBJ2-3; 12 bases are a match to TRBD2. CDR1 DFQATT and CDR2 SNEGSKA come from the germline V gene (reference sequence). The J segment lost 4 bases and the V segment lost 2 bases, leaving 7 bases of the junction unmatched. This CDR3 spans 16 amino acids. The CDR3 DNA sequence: TGCAGTGCTAGACAGCGGACTAGCGGGAATGCAGATACGCAGTATTTT. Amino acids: CSARQRTSGNADTQYF.

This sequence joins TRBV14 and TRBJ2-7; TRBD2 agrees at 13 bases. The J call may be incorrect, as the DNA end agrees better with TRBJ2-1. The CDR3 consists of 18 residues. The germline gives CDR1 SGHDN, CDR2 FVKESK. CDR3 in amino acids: CASSLLLAGGPHSYEQFF. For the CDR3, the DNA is TGTGCCAGCAGCCTTCTACTAGCGGGAGGGCCCCACTCCTACGAGCAGTTCTTC.

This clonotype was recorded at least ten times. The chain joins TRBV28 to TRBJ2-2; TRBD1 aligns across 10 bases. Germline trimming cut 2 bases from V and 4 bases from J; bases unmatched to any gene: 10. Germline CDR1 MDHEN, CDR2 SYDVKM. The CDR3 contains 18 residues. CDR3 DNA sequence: TGTGCCAGCAGTTTAACTGGGACAGGGGTCATACCCACCGGGGAGCTGTTTTTT. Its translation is CASSLTGTGVIPTGELFF.

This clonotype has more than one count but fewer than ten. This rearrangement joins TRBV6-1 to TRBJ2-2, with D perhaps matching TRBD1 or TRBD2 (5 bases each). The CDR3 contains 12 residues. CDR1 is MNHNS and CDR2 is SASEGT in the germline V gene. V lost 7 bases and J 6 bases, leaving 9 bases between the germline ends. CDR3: CASKPGPGELFF. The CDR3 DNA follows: TGTGCCAGCAAGCCGGGACCCGGGGAGCTGTTTTTT.

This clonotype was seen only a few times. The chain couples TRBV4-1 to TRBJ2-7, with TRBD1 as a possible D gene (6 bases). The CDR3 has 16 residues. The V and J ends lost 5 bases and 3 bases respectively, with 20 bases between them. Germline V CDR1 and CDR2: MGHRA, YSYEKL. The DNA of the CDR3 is TGCGCCAGCAGCGCCCATCCCCCGCCGGGACACTACGAGCAGTACTTC. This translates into CASSAHPPPGHYEQYF.

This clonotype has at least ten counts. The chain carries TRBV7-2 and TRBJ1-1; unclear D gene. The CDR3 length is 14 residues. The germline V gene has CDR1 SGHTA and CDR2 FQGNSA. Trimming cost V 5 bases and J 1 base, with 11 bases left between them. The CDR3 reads CASSILPGNTEAFF. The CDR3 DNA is TGTGCCAGCAGCATCCTCCCAGGGAACACTGAAGCTTTCTTT.

In DNA, the CDR3 is TGTGCCAGCCCCACAGGTAACCAGCCCCAGCATTTT. The encoded protein is CASPTGNQPQHF. The chain joins TRBV12-3 or TRBV12-4 to TRBJ1-5, with D maybe TRBD1 (5 bases). The CDR3 runs to 12 residues. Between the trimmed V and J ends, which lost 8 bases and 7 bases, there was a span of 12 bases.

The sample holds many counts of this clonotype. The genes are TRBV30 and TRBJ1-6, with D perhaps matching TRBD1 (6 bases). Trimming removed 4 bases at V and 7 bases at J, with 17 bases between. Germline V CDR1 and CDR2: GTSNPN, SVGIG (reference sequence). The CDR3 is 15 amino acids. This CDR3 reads CAWTGGGAQNSPLHF. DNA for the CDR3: TGTGCCTGGACCGGAGGGGGGGCGCAGAATTCACCCCTCCACTTT.

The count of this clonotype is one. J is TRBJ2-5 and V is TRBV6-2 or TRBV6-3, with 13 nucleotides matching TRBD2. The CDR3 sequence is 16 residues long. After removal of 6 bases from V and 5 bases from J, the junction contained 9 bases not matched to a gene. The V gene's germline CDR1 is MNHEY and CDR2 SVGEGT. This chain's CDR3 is CASSLGLAGEWETQYF. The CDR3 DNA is TGTGCCAGCAGCCTCGGACTAGCGGGAGAGTGGGAGACCCAGTACTTC.

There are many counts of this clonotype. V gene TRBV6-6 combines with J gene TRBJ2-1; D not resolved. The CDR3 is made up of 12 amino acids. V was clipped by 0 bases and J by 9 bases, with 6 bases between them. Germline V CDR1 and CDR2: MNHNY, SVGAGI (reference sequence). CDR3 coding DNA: TGTGCCAGCAGTTACTCCACTATTGAGCAGTTCTTC. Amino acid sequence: CASSYSTIEQFF.

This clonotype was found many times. The CDR3 DNA reads TGTGCCAGCTCACCAAGACCGACAGGCGCTTCCTACGAGCAGTACTTC. Translating it yields CASSPRPTGASYEQYF. The rearrangement uses TRBV18 and TRBJ2-7, with D possibly matching TRBD1 (6 bases). Trimming cost V 2 bases and J 1 base, with 15 bases left between them. The CDR3 extends over 16 amino acids. CDR1 KGHSH and CDR2 LQKENI come from the germline V gene.